This TCR beta chain was captured by sequencing in a study of blood T cell repertoires in COVID-19. Study in general: Researchers got acute and convalescent COVID-19 samples from the United States, Italy and Spain. The analysed material was cDNA or gDNA that came from T cells, B-cell-depleted T cells, or PBMCs.

This clone was counted only a few times. In the original workflow: Reference gene primer amplification in the assay estimated nucleated cell counts. Clones were sequenced by immunoSEQ multiplex PCR, and TCRdb holds only the in-frame ones, with some missing. The V and J calls and clone size come from that table; D and trimming were worked out from the DNA. The sample yields about 22,000 clones, approximately 88% seen once. V gave up 5 bases and J gave up 6 bases, with 24 bases separating them. The CDR3 is made up of 17 amino acids. Germline V gene lookup returns CDR1 SNHLY and CDR2 FYNNEI. Sample: peripheral blood. This chain uses TRBV2 with TRBJ2-3; TRBD2 is a possible D gene (6 bases). This sequence was found in an elderly man with active or convalescent COVID-19. The CDR3 DNA sequence: TGTGCCAGCAGTTCCGGGACTTCTATGTGGGGGGAGGATACGCAGTATTTT. Protein product: CASSSGTSMWGEDTQYF.